The 22 T cell receptor beta chains below all came from one sample that was sequenced in a study of blood T cells in healthy people across ages. A J-beta primer mix and a sample-barcoded 5' primer were used in a second PCR of about 6 to 12 cycles. TCRdb analysed the 5' RACE reads with MiXCR anew, one entry per CDR3 protein. Here the sample spans just under 750,000 distinct CDR3 sequences, approximately 22% being singletons. The sequenced sample consisted of blood. Receptors originate from a man between 65 and 85 years old in good health.

In this sample, this clonotype turned up a few times. V and J are TRBV12-3 or TRBV12-4 and TRBJ1-5; the D gene is possibly TRBD1 (5 bases). Trimming left V 2 bases short and J 1 base short, with 12 bases between. The length of the CDR3 is 16 residues. This CDR3 reads CASSLRYGGSNQPQHF. CDR3 nucleotides: TGTGCCAGCAGTTTAAGGTATGGGGGAAGCAATCAGCCCCAGCATTTT.

The chain has TRBV28 and TRBJ1-1, with D possibly TRBD1 on 6 matching bases. From germline, CDR1 is MDHEN and CDR2 SYDVKM. Trimming cost V 7 bases and J 1 base, with 13 bases left between them. The CDR3 covers 14 residues. CDR3 sequence reads: CASITQGPNTEAFF. In nucleotides, the CDR3 is TGTGCCAGCATTACACAGGGTCCGAACACTGAAGCTTTCTTT. Filled out from reference TRBV28 and TRBJ1-1, the complete variable domain reads DVKVTQSSRYLVKRTGEKVFLECVQDMDHENMFWYRQDPGLGLRLIYFSYDVKMKEKGDIPEGYSVSREKKERFSLILESASTNQTSMYLCASITQGPNTEAFFGQGTRLTVV.

This chain connects TRBV6-5 to TRBJ2-1; 9 bases align to TRBD2. The J call may be incorrect, as the DNA end agrees better with TRBJ2-7. From germline, CDR1 is MNHEY and CDR2 SVGAGI. The CDR3 runs 15 residues. In nucleotides, the CDR3 is TGTGCCAGCAGTTACGCTAGCGGGATCTCCTACGAGCAGTACTTC. This gives the protein CASSYASGISYEQYF.

This clonotype was counted only a few times. The gene calls are TRBV27 and TRBJ1-1; 9 bases agree with TRBD1. In germline, CDR1 is MNHEY, CDR2 SMNVEV (reference sequence). The CDR3 totals 14 residues. The V gene end was trimmed by 6 bases and the J gene end by 11 bases; junction bases not matched to a gene: 13. The CDR3 protein is CASSQPSGTGSAFF. The CDR3 region has the DNA TGTGCCAGCAGCCAACCCTCCGGGACAGGGAGCGCTTTCTTT.

This clonotype was observed a few times. The chain links TRBV7-9 to TRBJ1-6, with TRBD1 matching over 7 bases. The CDR3 consists of 16 residues. V lost 4 bases, J lost 7 bases, and 10 bases stayed unmatched. Germline lookup yields CDR1 SEHNR and CDR2 FQNEAQ (reference sequence). The CDR3 reads CASSSTVEGANSPLHF. The CDR3 region has the DNA TGTGCCAGCAGCTCCACCGTCGAGGGGGCAAATTCACCCCTCCACTTT.

The chain carries TRBV20-1 and TRBJ1-3; no clear D gene. Germline loops: CDR1 DFQATT, CDR2 SNEGSKA (reference sequence). The CDR3 length is 13 residues. V lost 3 bases, J lost 4 bases, and 10 bases lay in between. The DNA of the CDR3 is TGCAGTGCTAGTGGCCGGGCCGGAAACACCATATATTTT. Amino acids: CSASGRAGNTIYF.

The table lists this clonotype with a few counts. The chain joins TRBV10-3 to TRBJ2-5, with D maybe TRBD2 (6 bases). The DNA end is more similar to TRBJ2-1, so the J call may be wrong. Germline loops: CDR1 ENHRY, CDR2 SYGVKD. The length of the CDR3 is 13 residues. Written as DNA, the CDR3 is TGTGCCATCAGTGAGAATTCCGGGGGTGAGCAGTTCTTC. Translating gives CAISENSGGEQFF.

The chain links TRBV12-3 or TRBV12-4 to TRBJ2-3; a possible D gene is TRBD1 (5 bases). V lost 6 bases, J lost 2 bases, and 12 bases lay in between. The CDR3 is 14 amino acids. The CDR3 DNA reads as TGTGCCAGCAGGCATAGACAGTTCACAGATACGCAGTATTTT. Its translation: CASRHRQFTDTQYF.

The chain has TRBV10-3 and TRBJ2-3; a weak D match, TRBD2 (5 bases). Germline V gives CDR1 ENHRY, CDR2 SYGVKD. Trimming took off 6 bases at V and 0 bases at J, with 13 bases between the two ends. The CDR3 length is 15 residues. The CDR3 is CAIRTTEISTDTQYF. CDR3 sequence (DNA): TGTGCCATCAGGACTACAGAAATCAGCACAGATACGCAGTATTTT.

V gene TRBV12-3 or TRBV12-4 combines with J gene TRBJ1-1; D is unresolved. This CDR3 has 14 amino acids. V was cut by 2 bases and J by 1 base, with 8 bases left in between. The CDR3 loop reads CASSLIVGNTEAFF. CDR3 nucleotide sequence: TGTGCCAGCAGTTTAATTGTGGGGAACACTGAAGCTTTCTTT.

A few counts support this clonotype. The chain uses TRBV6-5 and TRBJ1-2; D might be TRBD1 (6 bases). Germline-derived CDR1 and CDR2 are MNHEY and SVGAGI. The CDR3 loop spans 15 amino acids. Trimming left V 0 bases short and J 7 bases short, with 15 bases between. For the CDR3, the DNA is TGTGCCAGCAGTTACTCGGTACAGGGCGGGTCTGGCTACACCTTC. Amino acid sequence: CASSYSVQGGSGYTF.

The V and J genes are TRBV12-3 or TRBV12-4 and TRBJ2-3; D remains ambiguous. V was shortened by 4 bases and J by 0 bases, with 11 bases between the two germline ends. This CDR3 has 15 residues. The CDR3 here is CASSSDLFSTDTQYF. CDR3 DNA: TGTGCCAGCAGTTCGGACCTCTTTAGCACAGATACGCAGTATTTT.

The chain employs TRBV3-1 and TRBJ1-4; D remains unclear. The CDR3 is 14 residues long. Trimming removed 4 bases from V and 8 bases from J, with 14 bases in between. Germline assignment: CDR1 LGHDT and CDR2 YNNKEL (reference sequence). The CDR3 is CASSLYDKWEKLFF. The CDR3, as DNA: TGTGCCAGCAGCCTCTACGACAAGTGGGAAAAACTGTTTTTT. Variable domain in full (rest from reference TRBV3-1 and TRBJ1-4): DTAVSQTPKYLVTQMGNDKSIKCEQNLGHDTMYWYKQDSKKFLKIMFSYNNKELIINETVPNRFSPKSPDKAHLNLHINSLELGDSAVYFCASSLYDKWEKLFFGSGTQLSVL.

V is TRBV11-2 and J is TRBJ2-5; TRBD1 might be the D (6 bases). The length of the CDR3 is 14 residues. Germline V gene lookup returns CDR1 SGHAT and CDR2 FQNNGV. V lost 5 bases and J lost 7, with 17 bases in between. CDR3 region: CASSLEVTGLTQYF. For the CDR3, the DNA is TGTGCCAGCAGCCTCGAAGTCACAGGGCTGACCCAGTACTTC.

The chain combines TRBV14 with TRBJ2-1; 10 nucleotides line up with TRBD2. The CDR3 totals 16 residues. Germline V gene sequence: CDR1 SGHDN, CDR2 FVKESK. V gave up 4 bases and J gave up 6 bases; unmatched junction bases: 9. The CDR3 sequence is CASSLFLAGVSNEQFF. In nucleotides, the CDR3 is TGTGCCAGCAGCCTCTTCCTAGCGGGAGTTAGCAATGAGCAGTTCTTC.

V usage is TRBV10-3 and J usage is TRBJ1-4; tentatively, D is TRBD1 (5 bases). Germline values: CDR1 ENHRY, CDR2 SYGVKD. This CDR3 has 16 amino acids. V lost 3 bases to trimming and J lost 6 bases, with 17 bases between them. CDR3 DNA sequence: TGTGCCATCAGTGACTCTCCCGGCAGGGTGCATGAAAAACTGTTTTTT. This encodes CAISDSPGRVHEKLFF.

The rearrangement links TRBV19 to TRBJ2-1; 7 positions match TRBD2. In germline, CDR1 is LNHDA, CDR2 SQIVND (reference sequence). The CDR3 loop spans 17 amino acids. The ends lost 3 bases at V and 0 bases at J; junction bases unmatched: 8. The DNA of the CDR3 is TGTGCCAGTAGTATCGGTCGCGGGAGCAACTCCTACAATGAGCAGTTCTTC. As protein: CASSIGRGSNSYNEQFF.

V usage is TRBV5-8 and J usage is TRBJ1-2; no clear D. This CDR3 has 19 amino acids. V was clipped by 1 base and J by 4 bases, with 26 bases between them. Germline loops: CDR1 SGHTS, CDR2 YDEGEE. The DNA for the CDR3 is TGTGCCAGCAGCTTGCTCCTGATCGGGCAAGGCCCGATAGGCTATGGCTACACCTTC. Its translation: CASSLLLIGQGPIGYGYTF.

A few counts support this clonotype. The chain employs TRBV21-1 and TRBJ1-2; TRBD1 reflects the table's D call only, with no check against the DNA. TRBV21-1 is flagged as a pseudogene. This CDR3 has 16 amino acids. The CDR3 bases are TGTGCCAGCAAGCCCCTGGCCGCGTCATGGGTGATGGGCTACACCTTC. Its protein product is CASKPLAASWVMGYTF.

The chain joins TRBV7-9 to TRBJ2-3; TRBD1 agrees at 9 bases. Germline assignment: CDR1 SEHNR and CDR2 FQNEAQ (reference sequence). Germline trimming cut 4 bases from V and 2 bases from J; bases unmatched to any gene: 4. The CDR3 is 15 residues long. The CDR3 coding sequence is TGTGCCAGCAGCTCCGGGACAGGGCTCACAGATACGCAGTATTTT. Its translation is CASSSGTGLTDTQYF. The complete variable domain, with remaining parts taken from reference TRBV7-9 and TRBJ2-3, reads DTGVSQNPRHKITKRGQNVTFRCDPISEHNRLYWYRQTLGQGPEFLTYFQNEAQLEKSRLLSDRFSAERPKGSFSTLEIQRTEQGDSAMYLCASSSGTGLTDTQYFGPGTRLTVL.

This clonotype was counted only a few times. The chain couples TRBV7-2 to TRBJ2-4; no reliable D call. Trimming cost V 0 bases and J 6 bases, with 21 bases left between them. The CDR3 loop spans 18 amino acids. The germline CDR1 and CDR2 sequences are SGHTA and FQGNSA. The CDR3 DNA reads as TGTGCCAGCAGCTTAGCGGAGAAGGAAGTACTGAATAGAAACATTCAGTACTTC. The encoded protein is CASSLAEKEVLNRNIQYF. Based on the CDR3 plus reference TRBV7-2 and TRBJ2-4, the full variable domain is GAGVSQSPSNKVTEKGKDVELRCDPISGHTALYWYRQSLGQGLEFLIYFQGNSAPDKSGLPSDRFSAERTGGSVSTLTIQRTQQEDSAVYLCASSLAEKEVLNRNIQYFGAGTRLSVL.

A few counts support this clonotype. V usage is TRBV12-3 or TRBV12-4 and J usage is TRBJ2-1; TRBD2 is a possible D gene (5 bases). The CDR3 has 15 residues. V was cut by 10 bases and J by 7 bases, with 23 bases left in between. CDR3 in DNA: TGTGCCACCATGGTTGGGCTAGCTGCTATAAATGAGCAGTTCTTC. Protein: CATMVGLAAINEQFF.